The 3 T cell receptor beta chains below come from one sample, sequenced in a study of blood T cell repertoires in COVID-19. Method: immunoSEQ multiplex PCR; TCRdb's copy keeps in-frame clones and lacks some. The sample has 200,000 to 250,000 clones, 70% to 90% seen once. The sequenced sample consisted of PBMCs or T cells enriched from blood (not recorded which). These receptor sequences come from a man younger than 45 who had recovered from COVID-19.

The chain combines TRBV7-9 with TRBJ2-4, with TRBD2 matching 7 bases. The V segment lost 3 bases and the J segment 6 bases; nucleotides outside the gene matches: 5. This CDR3 has 14 amino acids. Germline CDR1 reads SEHNR; CDR2 reads FQNEAQ (reference sequence). CDR3 bases: TGTGCCAGCAGCTTCGCCGGACTAGTAAACATTCAGTACTTC. This translates into CASSFAGLVNIQYF.

Concerning this clone itself: The sample contains more than one DNA sequence encoding this CDR3. The rearrangement links TRBV25-1 to TRBJ1-6; D uncertain. CDR3 length: 14 amino acids. In germline, CDR1 is MGHDK, CDR2 SYGVNS. Trimming took off 1 base at V and 6 bases at J, with 7 bases between the two ends. CDR3 protein: CASSESRSNSPLHF. In DNA, the CDR3 is TGTGCCAGCAGTGAATCCAGATCTAATTCACCCCTCCACTTT.

V and J are TRBV24-1 and TRBJ2-3, with 9 bases aligning to TRBD1. The CDR3 totals 15 residues. Germline V gives CDR1 KGHDR, CDR2 SFDVKD. The V segment lost 3 bases and the J segment 8 bases; nucleotides outside the gene matches: 8. CDR3 loop: CATSDPGQGPVTQYF. Here the CDR3 DNA reads TGTGCCACCAGTGATCCGGGACAGGGTCCCGTTACGCAGTATTTT.